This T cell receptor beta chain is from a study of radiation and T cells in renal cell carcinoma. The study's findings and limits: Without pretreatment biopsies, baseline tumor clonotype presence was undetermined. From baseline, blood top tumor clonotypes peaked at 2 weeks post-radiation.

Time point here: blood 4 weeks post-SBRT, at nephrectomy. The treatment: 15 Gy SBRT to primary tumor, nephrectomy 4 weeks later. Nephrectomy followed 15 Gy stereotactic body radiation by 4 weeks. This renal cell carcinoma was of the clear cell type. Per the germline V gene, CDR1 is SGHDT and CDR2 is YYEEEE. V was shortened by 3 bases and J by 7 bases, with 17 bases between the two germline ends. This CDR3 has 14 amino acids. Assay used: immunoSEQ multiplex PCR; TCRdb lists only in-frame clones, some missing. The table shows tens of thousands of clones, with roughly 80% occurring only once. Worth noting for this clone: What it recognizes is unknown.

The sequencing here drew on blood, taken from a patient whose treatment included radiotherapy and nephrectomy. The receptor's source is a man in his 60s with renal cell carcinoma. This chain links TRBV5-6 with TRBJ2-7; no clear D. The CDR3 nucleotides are TGTGCCAGCAGCTCGATAGGTACCCCTAGGGAGCAGTACTTC. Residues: CASSSIGTPREQYF.